This TCR beta chain came from a study of siplizumab effects on memory and regulatory T cells. Study findings and constraints: Memory cells seemed less diverse than naive T cells, which also seemed major contributors to the alloresponse. The authors did not confirm suppressive function in proliferating Tregs from siplizumab cultures.

A note on this clone: Its specificity is unknown.

This CDR3 has 14 amino acids. Per sample, 10^5 or so TCR templates underwent assay. Here immunoSEQ multiplex PCR was the method, and the copy in TCRdb shows in-frame clones only, minus some. The sample lists about 100,000 clones, 85% to 95% seen once, with 12% in the top ten. What was sequenced was non-Treg CD4+ T cells sorted from blood. This sequence originates from a human donor in good health. The chain links TRBV12-1 to TRBJ2-1; the table's TRBD1 call for D was not verified on the DNA. TRBV12-1 is flagged as a pseudogene. The CDR3 sequence: CASSSGDLTNEQFF. CDR3 bases: TGTGCCAGCAGCTCAGGGGATTTGACGAATGAGCAGTTCTTC.